This T cell receptor beta chain was observed in a study of shared clonotypes between healthy human individuals. Naive CD8 cells were CD45RO-negative, positively selected for CCR7, excluding terminally differentiated effector memory CD45RA+ cells. Some clones are missing from TCRdb's copy, which holds only in-frame ones; the method was immunoSEQ multiplex PCR. This sample has roughly 2 million clones, with about 95% found just once. The sample was naive CD8+ T cells sorted from blood. This TCR was recovered from a man younger than 35 in good health.

The CDR3 DNA reads TGTGCCAGCAGCTTAGGGGGTGGTCGGGAGCGCTCCTACGAGCAGTACTTC. Residues: CASSLGGGRERSYEQYF. The chain combines TRBV5-6 with TRBJ2-7; possibly TRBD1 or TRBD2 for D (6 bases each). V was clipped by 2 bases and J by 0 bases, with 18 bases between them. This CDR3 is 17 amino acids long. Per germline, CDR1 SGHDT and CDR2 YYEEEE.